This T cell receptor (beta chain) was sequenced in a study of CD8 T cells in Susac syndrome. Study-level results: It was acknowledged in the study that its TCR sequencing and HLA analysis involved a relatively small number of individuals.

About this clonotype: Its antigen remains unknown.

The germline V and J ends were trimmed by 0 bases and 4 bases, with 8 bases remaining between them. This CDR3 spans 14 amino acids. The germline V gene encodes CDR1 SGHDT and CDR2 YYEEEE. The authors reverse transcribed about 0.5 to 1 ug RNA with random hexamers. TCRdb re-derived calls from the immunoSEQ multiplex PCR reads in MiXCR, one entry per CDR3 protein. This sample has 150,000 or so distinct CDR3 sequences, with about 95% found just once. The receptor's source is a human donor with multiple sclerosis. J is TRBJ2-1 and V is TRBV5-6; D is uncertain. The specimen sequenced was CD8+ T cells from PBMCs. CDR3 DNA sequence: TGTGCCAGCAGCTTGGTCGAAGTTTACAATGAGCAGTTCTTC. Translating gives CASSLVEVYNEQFF. Full variable domain (rest looked up from reference TRBV5-6 and TRBJ2-1): DAGVTQSPTHLIKTRGQQVTLRCSPKSGHDTVSWYQQALGQGPQFIFQYYEEEERQRGNFPDRFSGHQFPNYSSELNVNALLLGDSALYLCASSLVEVYNEQFFGPGTRLTVL.